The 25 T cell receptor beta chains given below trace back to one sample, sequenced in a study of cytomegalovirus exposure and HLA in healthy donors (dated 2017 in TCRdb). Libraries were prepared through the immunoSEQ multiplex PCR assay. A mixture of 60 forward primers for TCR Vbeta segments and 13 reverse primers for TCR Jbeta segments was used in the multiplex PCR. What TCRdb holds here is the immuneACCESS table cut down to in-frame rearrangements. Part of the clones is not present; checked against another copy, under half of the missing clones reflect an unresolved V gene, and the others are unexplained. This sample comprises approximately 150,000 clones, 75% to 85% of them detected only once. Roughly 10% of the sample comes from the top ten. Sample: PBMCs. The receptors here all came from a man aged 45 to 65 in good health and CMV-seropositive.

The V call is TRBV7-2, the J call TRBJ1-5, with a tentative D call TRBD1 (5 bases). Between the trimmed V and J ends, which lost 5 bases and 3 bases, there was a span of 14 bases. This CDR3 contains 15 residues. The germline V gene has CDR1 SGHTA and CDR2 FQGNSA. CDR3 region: CASSGQGGDNQPQHF. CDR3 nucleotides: TGTGCCAGCAGCGGACAAGGAGGGGACAATCAGCCCCAGCATTTT.

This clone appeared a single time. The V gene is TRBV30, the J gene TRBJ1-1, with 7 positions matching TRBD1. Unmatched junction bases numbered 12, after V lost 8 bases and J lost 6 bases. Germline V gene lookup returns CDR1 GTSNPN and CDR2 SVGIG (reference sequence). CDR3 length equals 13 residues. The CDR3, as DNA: TGTGCCGGGCAGGGGGGAGTATTGGCTGAAGCTTTCTTT. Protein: CAGQGGVLAEAFF.

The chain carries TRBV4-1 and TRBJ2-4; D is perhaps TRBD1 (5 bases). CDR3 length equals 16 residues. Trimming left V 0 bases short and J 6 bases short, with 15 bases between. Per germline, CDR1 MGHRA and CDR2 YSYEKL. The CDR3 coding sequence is TGCGCCAGCAGCCAAGAATCAAGGGGATATGGAAACATTCAGTACTTC. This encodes CASSQESRGYGNIQYF.

CDR3 coding DNA: TGTGCCAGCAGCTTAACAGAGAATTCACCCCTCCACTTT. Its protein is CASSLTENSPLHF. This chain joins TRBV7-3 and TRBJ1-6; D gene ambiguous. The CDR3 loop spans 13 amino acids. Trimming took 0 bases from V and 7 from J, leaving 4 bases between them. Germline-derived CDR1 and CDR2 are SGHTA and FQGTGA. Full variable domain (rest looked up from reference TRBV7-3 and TRBJ1-6): GAGVSQTPSNKVTEKGKYVELRCDPISGHTALYWYRQSLGQGPEFLIYFQGTGAADDSGLPNDRFFAVRPEGSVSTLKIQRTERGDSAVYLCASSLTENSPLHFGNGTRLTVT.

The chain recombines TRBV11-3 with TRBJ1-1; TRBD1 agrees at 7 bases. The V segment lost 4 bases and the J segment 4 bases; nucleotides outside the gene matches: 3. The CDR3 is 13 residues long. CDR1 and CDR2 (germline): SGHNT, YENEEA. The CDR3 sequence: CASSWTGGTEAFF. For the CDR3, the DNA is TGTGCCAGCAGCTGGACAGGAGGCACTGAAGCTTTCTTT.

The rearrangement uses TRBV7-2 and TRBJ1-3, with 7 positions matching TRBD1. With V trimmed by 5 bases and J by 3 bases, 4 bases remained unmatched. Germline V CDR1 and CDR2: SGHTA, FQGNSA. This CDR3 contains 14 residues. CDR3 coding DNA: TGTGCCAGCAGCCAAAGACAGGGTGGAAACACCATATATTTT. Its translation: CASSQRQGGNTIYF.

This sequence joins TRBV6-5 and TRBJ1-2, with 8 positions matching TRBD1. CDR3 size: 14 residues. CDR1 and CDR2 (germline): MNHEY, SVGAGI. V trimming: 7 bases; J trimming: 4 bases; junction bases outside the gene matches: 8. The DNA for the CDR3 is TGTGCCAGCACCACAGGGGGACTCGTCTATGGCTACACCTTC. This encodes CASTTGGLVYGYTF.

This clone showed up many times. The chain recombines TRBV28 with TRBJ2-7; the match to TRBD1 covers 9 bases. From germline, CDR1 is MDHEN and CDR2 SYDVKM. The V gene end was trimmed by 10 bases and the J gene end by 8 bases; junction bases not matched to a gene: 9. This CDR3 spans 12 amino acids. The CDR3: CATSGQGFKQYF. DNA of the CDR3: TGTGCCACCTCGGGACAGGGCTTTAAGCAGTACTTC.

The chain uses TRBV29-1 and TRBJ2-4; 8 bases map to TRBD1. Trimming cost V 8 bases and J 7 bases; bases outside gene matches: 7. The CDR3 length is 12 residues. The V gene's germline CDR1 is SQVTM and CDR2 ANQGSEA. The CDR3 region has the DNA TGCAGCTTTGGACAGGGCGGGAACATTCAGTACTTC. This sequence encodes CSFGQGGNIQYF.

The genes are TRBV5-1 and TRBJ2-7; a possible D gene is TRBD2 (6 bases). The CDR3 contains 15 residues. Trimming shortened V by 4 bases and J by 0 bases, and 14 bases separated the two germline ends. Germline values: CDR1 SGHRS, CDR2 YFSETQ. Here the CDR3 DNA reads TGCGCCAGCAGCGGCGGGGACCGCAGCTCCTACGAGCAGTACTTC. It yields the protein CASSGGDRSSYEQYF. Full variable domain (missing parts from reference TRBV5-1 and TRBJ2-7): KAGVTQTPRYLIKTRGQQVTLSCSPISGHRSVSWYQQTPGQGLQFLFEYFSETQRNKGNFPGRFSGRQFSNSRSEMNVSTLELGDSALYLCASSGGDRSSYEQYFGPGTRLTVT.

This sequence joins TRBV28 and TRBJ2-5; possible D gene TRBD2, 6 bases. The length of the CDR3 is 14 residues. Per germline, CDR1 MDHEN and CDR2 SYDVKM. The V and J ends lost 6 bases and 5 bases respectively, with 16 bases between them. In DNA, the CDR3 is TGTGCCAGCAGGGGTAGCGCGGGGCAGGAGACCCAGTACTTC. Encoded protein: CASRGSAGQETQYF.

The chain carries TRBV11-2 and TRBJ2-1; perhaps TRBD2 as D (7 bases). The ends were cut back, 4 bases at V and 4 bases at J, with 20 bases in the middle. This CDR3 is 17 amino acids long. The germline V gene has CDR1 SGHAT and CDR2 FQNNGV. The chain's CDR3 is CASSWGGLTTVYNEQFF. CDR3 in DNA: TGTGCCAGCAGCTGGGGGGGCTTGACGACAGTATACAATGAGCAGTTCTTC. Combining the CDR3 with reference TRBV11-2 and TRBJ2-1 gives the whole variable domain EAGVAQSPRYKIIEKRQSVAFWCNPISGHATLYWYQQILGQGPKLLIQFQNNGVVDDSQLPKDRFSAERLKGVDSTLKIQPAKLEDSAVYLCASSWGGLTTVYNEQFFGPGTRLTVL.

The CDR3 DNA is TGTGCCAGTAGTATTTATAGTTTAACCTCTGGAAACACCATATATTTT. This encodes CASSIYSLTSGNTIYF. This chain connects TRBV19 to TRBJ1-3; D call uncertain. The length of the CDR3 is 16 residues. CDR1 is LNHDA, CDR2 SQIVND, per germline (reference sequence). Trimming pared 3 bases from V and 0 bases from J, leaving 12 bases between.

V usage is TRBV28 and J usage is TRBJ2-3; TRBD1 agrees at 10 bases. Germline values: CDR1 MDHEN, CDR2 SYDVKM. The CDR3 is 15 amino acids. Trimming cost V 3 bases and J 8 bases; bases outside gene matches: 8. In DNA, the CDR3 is TGTGCCAGCAGTTTCTCGGGACAGGGGTTGGGTACGCAGTATTTT. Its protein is CASSFSGQGLGTQYF.

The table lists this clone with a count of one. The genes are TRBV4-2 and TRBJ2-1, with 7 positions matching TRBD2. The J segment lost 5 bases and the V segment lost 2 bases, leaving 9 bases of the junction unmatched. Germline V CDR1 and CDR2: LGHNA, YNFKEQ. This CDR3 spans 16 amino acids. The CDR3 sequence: CASSQMGAGTHNEQFF. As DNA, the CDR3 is TGTGCCAGCAGCCAAATGGGAGCGGGGACCCACAATGAGCAGTTCTTC.

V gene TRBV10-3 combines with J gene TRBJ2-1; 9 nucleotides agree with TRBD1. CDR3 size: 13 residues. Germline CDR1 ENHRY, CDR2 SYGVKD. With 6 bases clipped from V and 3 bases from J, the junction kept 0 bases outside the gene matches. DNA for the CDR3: TGTGCCATCAGGGGACAGGGCTACAATGAGCAGTTCTTC. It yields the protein CAIRGQGYNEQFF.

The CDR3 spells CASSFPGQAQYEQYF. CDR3 nucleotide sequence: TGTGCCAGCAGTTTTCCGGGACAGGCCCAATACGAGCAGTACTTC. The chain has TRBV28 and TRBJ2-7; TRBD1 matches at 8 bases. The CDR3 length is 15 residues. Germline V gene data show CDR1 as MDHEN and CDR2 as SYDVKM. The ends lost 3 bases at V and 4 bases at J; junction bases unmatched: 8.

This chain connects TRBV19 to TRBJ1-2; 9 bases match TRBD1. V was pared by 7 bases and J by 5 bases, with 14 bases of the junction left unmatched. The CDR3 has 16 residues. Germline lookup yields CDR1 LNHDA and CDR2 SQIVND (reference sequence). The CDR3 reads CASNIGVGQGYYGYTF. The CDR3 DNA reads TGTGCCAGTAACATTGGTGTTGGACAGGGGTATTATGGCTACACCTTC.

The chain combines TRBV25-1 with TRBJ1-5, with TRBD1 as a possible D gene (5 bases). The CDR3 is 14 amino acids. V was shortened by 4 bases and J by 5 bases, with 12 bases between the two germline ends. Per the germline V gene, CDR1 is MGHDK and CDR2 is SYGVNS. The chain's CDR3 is CASSARQLDQPQHF. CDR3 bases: TGTGCCAGCAGTGCTCGACAGTTGGATCAGCCCCAGCATTTT.

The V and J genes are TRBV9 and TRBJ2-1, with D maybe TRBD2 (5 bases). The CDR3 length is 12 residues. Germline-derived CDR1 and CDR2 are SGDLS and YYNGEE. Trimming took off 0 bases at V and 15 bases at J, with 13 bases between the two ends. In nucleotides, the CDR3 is TGTGCCAGCAGCGTAGTGTCGGGATGGATGTTCTTC. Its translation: CASSVVSGWMFF.

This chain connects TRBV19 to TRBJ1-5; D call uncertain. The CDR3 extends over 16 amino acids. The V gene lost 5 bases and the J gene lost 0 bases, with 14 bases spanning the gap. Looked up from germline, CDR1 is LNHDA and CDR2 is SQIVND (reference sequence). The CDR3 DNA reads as TGTGCCAGTAGTCCGGCGGAGGTCTATAGCAATCAGCCCCAGCATTTT. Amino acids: CASSPAEVYSNQPQHF.

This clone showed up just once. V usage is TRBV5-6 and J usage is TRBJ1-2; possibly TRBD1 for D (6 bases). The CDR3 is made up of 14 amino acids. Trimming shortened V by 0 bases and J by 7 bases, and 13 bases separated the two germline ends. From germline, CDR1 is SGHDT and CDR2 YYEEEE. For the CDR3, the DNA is TGTGCCAGCAGCTTGGGGAGTCGGGACACTGGCTACACCTTC. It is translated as CASSLGSRDTGYTF. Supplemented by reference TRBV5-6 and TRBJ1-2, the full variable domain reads DAGVTQSPTHLIKTRGQQVTLRCSPKSGHDTVSWYQQALGQGPQFIFQYYEEEERQRGNFPDRFSGHQFPNYSSELNVNALLLGDSALYLCASSLGSRDTGYTFGSGTRLTVV.

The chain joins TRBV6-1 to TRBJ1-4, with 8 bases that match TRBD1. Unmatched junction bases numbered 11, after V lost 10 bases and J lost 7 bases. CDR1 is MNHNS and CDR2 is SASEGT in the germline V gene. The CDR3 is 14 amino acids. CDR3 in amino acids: CATRAGGGIEKLFF. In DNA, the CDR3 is TGTGCCACCCGTGCAGGGGGCGGTATTGAAAAACTGTTTTTT.

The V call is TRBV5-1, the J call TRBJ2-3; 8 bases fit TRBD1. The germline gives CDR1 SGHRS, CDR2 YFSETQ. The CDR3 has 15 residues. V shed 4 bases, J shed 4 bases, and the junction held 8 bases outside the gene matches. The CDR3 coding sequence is TGCGCCAGCAGCACAGGACAGGGATTGGCAGATACGCAGTATTTT. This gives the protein CASSTGQGLADTQYF. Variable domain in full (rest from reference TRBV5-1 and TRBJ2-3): KAGVTQTPRYLIKTRGQQVTLSCSPISGHRSVSWYQQTPGQGLQFLFEYFSETQRNKGNFPGRFSGRQFSNSRSEMNVSTLELGDSALYLCASSTGQGLADTQYFGPGTRLTVL.

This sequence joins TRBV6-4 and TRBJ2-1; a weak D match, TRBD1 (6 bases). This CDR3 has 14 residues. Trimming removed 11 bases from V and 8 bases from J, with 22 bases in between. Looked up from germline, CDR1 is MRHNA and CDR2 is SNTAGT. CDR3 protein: CAGHRASPDYEQFF. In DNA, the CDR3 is TGTGCCGGACACAGGGCCTCACCCGATTATGAGCAGTTCTTC.